These 27 T cell receptor beta chains came from one sample sequenced in a study of long-term antiretroviral therapy in people with HIV. It was version v3.0 of the immunoSEQ assay that was run at survey level. Some clones are missing from TCRdb's copy, which holds only in-frame ones; the method was immunoSEQ multiplex PCR. The sample lists 17,000 or so clones; about 81% were seen once. Sequencing used unsorted PBMCs, obtained 0.3 years before starting antiretroviral therapy. These receptors all stem from a man in his fifties with HIV.

The chain uses TRBV7-9 and TRBJ1-1, with TRBD1 matching 7 bases. Germline lookup yields CDR1 SEHNR and CDR2 FQNEAQ (reference sequence). The ends lost 1 base at V and 4 bases at J; junction bases unmatched: 3. The CDR3 is made up of 14 amino acids. The DNA of the CDR3 is TGTGCCAGCAGCTTAGTCGACAGGGCCACTGAAGCTTTCTTT. Translation gives CASSLVDRATEAFF.

The CDR3 loop is CASSLNKAGDAGNTIYF. The CDR3 DNA reads as TGTGCCAGCAGCTTAAATAAGGCAGGGGATGCTGGAAACACCATATATTTT. V is TRBV7-9 and J is TRBJ1-3; D may be TRBD1 (6 bases). The CDR3 has 17 residues. Germline V gene sequence: CDR1 SEHNR, CDR2 FQNEAQ (reference sequence). Trimming cost V 2 bases and J 2 bases, with 16 bases left between them.

V gene TRBV27 combines with J gene TRBJ1-2; 8 nucleotides line up with TRBD1. CDR1 and CDR2 from the germline V gene are MNHEY and SMNVEV (reference sequence). The CDR3 runs 17 residues. V lost 1 base and J lost 1; bases outside the gene matches: 8. As DNA, the CDR3 is TGTGCCAGCAGTTTATATGGGACAGGAGACTTTAACTATGGCTACACCTTC. As protein: CASSLYGTGDFNYGYTF.

This chain connects TRBV28 to TRBJ2-5; TRBD2 aligns across 9 bases. Germline V gene sequence: CDR1 MDHEN, CDR2 SYDVKM. The J segment lost 4 bases and the V segment lost 10 bases, leaving 10 bases of the junction unmatched. This CDR3 contains 14 residues. The CDR3 is CATAGGEGTETQYF. The CDR3 region has the DNA TGTGCCACCGCGGGGGGGGAGGGCACAGAGACCCAGTACTTC.

The chain links TRBV6-1 to TRBJ2-2; 7 nucleotides line up with TRBD1. This CDR3 is 13 amino acids long. CDR1 is MNHNS and CDR2 is SASEGT in the germline V gene. The junction had 4 bases not matched to a gene; V was cut back by 6 bases and J by 6 bases. The CDR3 coding sequence is TGTGCCAGCAGCGGGACAGTTCCCGGGGAGCTGTTTTTT. Protein sequence: CASSGTVPGELFF.

The V gene is TRBV11-2, the J gene TRBJ1-3; weak D call: TRBD1 (5 bases). This CDR3 is built from 13 residues. V shed 4 bases and J shed 4 bases, with 8 bases lying between them. Germline CDR1 SGHAT, CDR2 FQNNGV. The CDR3 reads CASSSNRGNTIYF. The CDR3 coding sequence is TGTGCCAGCAGCTCCAACAGGGGAAACACCATATATTTT.

The chain employs TRBV18 and TRBJ2-3; D is uncertain. Germline CDR1 and CDR2: KGHSH and LQKENI. This CDR3 region has 13 residues. Trimming left V 5 bases short and J 3 bases short, with 9 bases between. This CDR3 is CASSLALTDTQYF. Written as DNA, the CDR3 is TGTGCCAGCTCATTGGCGTTAACAGATACGCAGTATTTT.

The chain combines TRBV7-3 with TRBJ2-1; 15 nucleotides line up with TRBD2. CDR1 SGHTA and CDR2 FQGTGA come from the germline V gene. V dropped 4 bases and J dropped 2; count of bases not matched to a gene: 12. The CDR3 totals 20 residues. CDR3 region: CASSSRGTSGGPIPYNEQFF. The CDR3, as DNA: TGTGCCAGCAGCTCCCGCGGGACTAGCGGGGGGCCTATACCCTACAATGAGCAGTTCTTC.

V usage is TRBV5-6 and J usage is TRBJ1-1, with D possibly being TRBD1 (5 bases). The CDR3 totals 17 residues. Trimming pared 4 bases from V and 5 bases from J, leaving 24 bases between. The germline gives CDR1 SGHDT, CDR2 YYEEEE. CDR3 in DNA: TGTGCCAGCAGCAAGTACCCCCAGGGCCTCCGCGGGACTGAAGCTTTCTTT. Translated, it gives CASSKYPQGLRGTEAFF.

This clone was counted once. This rearrangement joins TRBV7-2 to TRBJ2-5; TRBD2 matches 7 bases. Germline CDR1 SGHTA, CDR2 FQGNSA. The trim removed 7 bases at V and 9 bases at J, leaving 17 bases unmatched. This CDR3 is 15 amino acids long. This CDR3 is CASNPGGLRAGAQYF. The CDR3 DNA sequence: TGTGCCAGCAACCCGGGGGGACTACGAGCCGGGGCCCAGTACTTC.

The chain links TRBV30 to TRBJ1-5; D call uncertain. The CDR3 covers 12 residues. V was trimmed by 1 base and J by 7 bases, leaving 8 bases between them. The germline V gene has CDR1 GTSNPN and CDR2 SVGIG (reference sequence). Here the CDR3 reads CAWSEAGQPQHF. The CDR3 DNA follows: TGTGCCTGGAGTGAGGCAGGACAGCCCCAGCATTTT.

The CDR3: CASSLSRGRSYNEQFF. In DNA, the CDR3 is TGTGCCAGCAGCTTGTCCAGGGGTCGCTCCTACAATGAGCAGTTCTTC. This rearrangement joins TRBV5-8 to TRBJ2-1, with D tentatively TRBD1 (6 bases). Per the germline V gene, CDR1 is SGHTS and CDR2 is YDEGEE. The V end was cut by 1 base, the J end by 0 bases, with 11 bases between. The CDR3 covers 16 residues.

This clone was counted between two and nine times. The chain employs TRBV28 and TRBJ1-5, with no clear D. There are 13 residues in the CDR3. V was clipped by 1 base and J by 6 bases, with 7 bases between them. Germline V gene data show CDR1 as MDHEN and CDR2 as SYDVKM. In DNA form, the CDR3 reads TGTGCCAGCAGTTTATACATTGTTCAGCCCCAGCATTTT. Its translation is CASSLYIVQPQHF. The variable domain in full, completed from reference TRBV28 and TRBJ1-5, reads DVKVTQSSRYLVKRTGEKVFLECVQDMDHENMFWYRQDPGLGLRLIYFSYDVKMKEKGDIPEGYSVSREKKERFSLILESASTNQTSMYLCASSLYIVQPQHFGDGTRLSIL.

Comments on this clone: The germline gene is not matched at one end of the junction; a read error may be the cause. The rearrangement links TRBV5-4 to TRBJ2-3, with 8 nucleotides matching TRBD1. CDR1 and CDR2 (germline): SGHNT, YYREEE (reference sequence). The CDR3 spans 14 residues. CDR3 bases: TGTGCCAGCAGCCTGAGGACAGGGTTAGATACCCAGTATTTT. As protein: CASSLRTGLDTQYF.

The V and J genes are TRBV18 and TRBJ2-1, with TRBD2 matching over 15 bases. The V and J ends lost 3 bases and 6 bases, in that order; junction bases with no gene match: 6. The CDR3 covers 17 residues. Germline-derived CDR1 and CDR2 are KGHSH and LQKENI. This CDR3 reads CASSPGTSGRQVNEQFF. Here the CDR3 DNA reads TGTGCCAGCTCACCGGGGACTAGCGGGAGGCAGGTCAATGAGCAGTTCTTC.

CDR3 DNA sequence: TGTGCCAGCAGTTCCAGGGGAGGCCAATCCTACGAGCAGTACTTC. Translation: CASSSRGGQSYEQYF. V usage is TRBV28 and J usage is TRBJ2-7; either TRBD1 or TRBD2 may fit D (6 bases each). The germline CDR1 and CDR2 sequences are MDHEN and SYDVKM. With 4 bases removed from V and 1 base from J, the gap between germline ends came to 14 bases. The CDR3 length is 15 residues.

The rearrangement uses TRBV7-2 and TRBJ1-1; the match to TRBD1 covers 10 bases. There are 15 residues in the CDR3. After removal of 5 bases from V and 6 bases from J, the junction contained 9 bases not matched to a gene. Per germline, CDR1 SGHTA and CDR2 FQGNSA. The CDR3 DNA reads TGTGCCAGCAGCCTGACGACAGGGGGCGCGTCTGAAGCTTTCTTT. Translation gives CASSLTTGGASEAFF.

The chain combines TRBV7-2 with TRBJ2-7; D gene unclear. CDR1 and CDR2 (germline): SGHTA, FQGNSA. There are 13 residues in the CDR3. V lost 1 base and J lost 0, with 4 bases in between. The CDR3 bases are TGTGCCAGCAGCTTAGACAGCTCCTACGAGCAGTACTTC. This sequence encodes CASSLDSSYEQYF.

The gene calls are TRBV30 and TRBJ1-1; no clear D. Germline V gives CDR1 GTSNPN, CDR2 SVGIG (reference sequence). This CDR3 region has 13 residues. The V end lost 1 base, the J end lost 1 base, and 7 bases lay between the germline ends. CDR3: CAWSDPRNTEAFF. The CDR3 DNA is TGTGCCTGGAGTGACCCTAGGAACACTGAAGCTTTCTTT.

J is TRBJ1-4 and V is TRBV5-1, with D unresolved. The V gene's germline CDR1 is SGHRS and CDR2 YFSETQ. CDR3 size: 15 residues. Trimming cost V 0 bases and J 5 bases, with 11 bases left between them. The CDR3 bases are TGCGCCAGCAGCTTGGCATCAGTCGGGAATGAAAAACTGTTTTTT. This codes for CASSLASVGNEKLFF.

The chain recombines TRBV28 with TRBJ1-5, with D possibly TRBD1 on 5 matching bases. Between the trimmed V and J ends, which lost 10 bases and 3 bases, there was a span of 19 bases. CDR1 is MDHEN, CDR2 SYDVKM, per germline. This CDR3 has 15 residues. The CDR3 nucleotides are TGTGCCACCACGGAGGTGGGGGTGGCCAATCAGCCCCAGCATTTT. This translates into CATTEVGVANQPQHF.

The chain employs TRBV7-9 and TRBJ2-7, with D possibly TRBD2 on 6 matching bases. Trimming cost V 3 bases and J 4 bases, with 16 bases left between them. CDR1 SEHNR and CDR2 FQNEAQ come from the germline V gene (reference sequence). The CDR3 runs 15 residues. The CDR3 nucleotides are TGTGCCAGCAGCTTCACCCGGGACTCTAAGTACGAGCAGTACTTC. It specifies CASSFTRDSKYEQYF.

This sequence joins TRBV30 and TRBJ2-1; 7 bases line up with TRBD2. CDR3 length: 14 residues. The trim removed 4 bases at V and 3 bases at J, leaving 6 bases unmatched. CDR1 and CDR2 from the germline V gene are GTSNPN and SVGIG (reference sequence). CDR3 bases: TGTGCCTGGAACGGGCGGGACTACTACAATGAGCAGTTCTTC. Translating gives CAWNGRDYYNEQFF. Variable domain in full (rest from reference TRBV30 and TRBJ2-1): SQTIHQWPATLVQPVGSPLSLECTVEGTSNPNLYWYRQAAGRGLQLLFYSVGIGQISSEVPQNLSASRPQDRQFILSSKKLLLSDSGFYLCAWNGRDYYNEQFFGPGTRLTVL.

V is TRBV5-4 and J is TRBJ1-1, with 8 bases that match TRBD1. The length of the CDR3 is 15 residues. V lost 4 bases to trimming and J lost 1 base; unmatched junction nucleotides: 6. Germline CDR1 is SGHNT and CDR2 is YYREEE (reference sequence). CDR3 bases: TGTGCCAGCAGCGGATGGACAGGGAAGAACACTGAAGCTTTCTTT. It translates to CASSGWTGKNTEAFF.

This chain connects TRBV18 to TRBJ1-1; D may be TRBD1 (5 bases). V lost 3 bases and J lost 1, with 12 bases in between. The CDR3 sequence is 15 residues long. The V gene's germline CDR1 is KGHSH and CDR2 LQKENI. The DNA of the CDR3 is TGTGCCAGCTCACCGCAGGGTGAAGGGAACACTGAAGCTTTCTTT. This gives the protein CASSPQGEGNTEAFF.

The rearrangement uses TRBV11-2 and TRBJ2-7; the D gene is possibly TRBD2 (7 bases). Trimming left V 6 bases short and J 0 bases short, with 15 bases between. This CDR3 is 15 amino acids long. Looked up from germline, CDR1 is SGHAT and CDR2 is FQNNGV. The CDR3 DNA sequence: TGTGCCAGCAGGGTGGCGGGGGCAGGCTCCTACGAGCAGTACTTC. Translating it yields CASRVAGAGSYEQYF.

V gene TRBV10-3 combines with J gene TRBJ2-3; 9 bases are a match to TRBD2. This CDR3 comprises 17 residues. The J segment lost 0 bases and the V segment lost 4 bases, leaving 8 bases of the junction unmatched. Germline loops: CDR1 ENHRY, CDR2 SYGVKD. This CDR3 is CAISGTPSGVSTDTQYF. Here the CDR3 DNA reads TGTGCCATCAGTGGTACCCCTAGCGGGGTTAGCACAGATACGCAGTATTTT.